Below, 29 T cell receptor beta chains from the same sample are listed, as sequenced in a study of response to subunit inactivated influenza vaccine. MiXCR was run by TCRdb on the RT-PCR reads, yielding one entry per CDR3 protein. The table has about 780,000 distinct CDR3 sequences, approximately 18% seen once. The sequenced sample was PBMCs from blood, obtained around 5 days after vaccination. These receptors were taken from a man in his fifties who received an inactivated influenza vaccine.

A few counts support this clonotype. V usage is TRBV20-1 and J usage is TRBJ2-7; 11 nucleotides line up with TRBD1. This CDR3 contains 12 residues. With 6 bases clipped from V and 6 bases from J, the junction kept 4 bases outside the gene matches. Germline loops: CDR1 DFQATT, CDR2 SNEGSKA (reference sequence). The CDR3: CSARTGGSEQYF. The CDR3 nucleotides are TGCAGTGCCAGGACAGGGGGCAGCGAGCAGTACTTC.

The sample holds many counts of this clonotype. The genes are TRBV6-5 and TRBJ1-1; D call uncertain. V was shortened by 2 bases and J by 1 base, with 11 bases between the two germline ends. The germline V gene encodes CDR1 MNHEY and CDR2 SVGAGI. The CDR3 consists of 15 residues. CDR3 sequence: CASSYGTGGNTEAFF. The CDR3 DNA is TGTGCCAGCAGTTACGGTACTGGCGGGAACACTGAAGCTTTCTTT.

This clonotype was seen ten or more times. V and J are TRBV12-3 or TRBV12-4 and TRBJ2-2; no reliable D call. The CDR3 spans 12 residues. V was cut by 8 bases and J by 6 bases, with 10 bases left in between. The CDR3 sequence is CASLGLSGELFF. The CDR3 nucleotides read TGTGCCAGCCTAGGCCTCTCCGGGGAGCTGTTTTTT.

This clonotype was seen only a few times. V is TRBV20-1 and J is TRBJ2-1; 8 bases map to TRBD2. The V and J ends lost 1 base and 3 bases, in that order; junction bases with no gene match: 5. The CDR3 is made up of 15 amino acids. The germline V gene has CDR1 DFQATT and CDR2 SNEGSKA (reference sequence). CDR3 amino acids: CSARGEREYYNEQFF. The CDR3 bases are TGCAGTGCTAGAGGGGAGCGGGAGTACTACAATGAGCAGTTCTTC.

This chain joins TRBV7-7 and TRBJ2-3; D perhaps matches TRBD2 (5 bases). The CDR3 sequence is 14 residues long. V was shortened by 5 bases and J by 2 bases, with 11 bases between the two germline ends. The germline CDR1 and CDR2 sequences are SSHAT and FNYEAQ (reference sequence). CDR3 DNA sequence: TGTGCCAGCAGCCCCGGAGGAAACACAGATACGCAGTATTTT. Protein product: CASSPGGNTDTQYF. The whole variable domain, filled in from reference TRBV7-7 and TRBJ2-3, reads GAGVSQSPRYKVTKRGQDVTLRCDPISSHATLYWYQQALGQGPEFLTYFNYEAQPDKSGLPSDRFSAERPEGSISTLTIQRTEQRDSAMYRCASSPGGNTDTQYFGPGTRLTVL.

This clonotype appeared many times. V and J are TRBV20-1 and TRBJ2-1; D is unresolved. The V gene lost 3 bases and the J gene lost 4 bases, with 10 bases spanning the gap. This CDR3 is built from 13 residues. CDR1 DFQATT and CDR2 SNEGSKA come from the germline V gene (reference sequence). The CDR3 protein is CSASFGGYNEQFF. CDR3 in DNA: TGCAGTGCTAGTTTTGGCGGTTACAATGAGCAGTTCTTC.

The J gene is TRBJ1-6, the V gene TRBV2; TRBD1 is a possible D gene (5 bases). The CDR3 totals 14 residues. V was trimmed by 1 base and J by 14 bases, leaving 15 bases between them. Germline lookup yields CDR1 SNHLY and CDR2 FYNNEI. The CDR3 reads CASSEVQGKRTLHF. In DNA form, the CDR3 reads TGTGCCAGCAGTGAAGTTCAGGGTAAAAGAACCCTCCACTTT.

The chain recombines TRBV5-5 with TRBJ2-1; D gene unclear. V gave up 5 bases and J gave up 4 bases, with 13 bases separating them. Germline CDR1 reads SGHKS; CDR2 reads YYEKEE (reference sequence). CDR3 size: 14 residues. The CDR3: CASSFTDGYNEQFF. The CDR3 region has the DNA TGTGCCAGCAGTTTTACCGACGGTTACAATGAGCAGTTCTTC.

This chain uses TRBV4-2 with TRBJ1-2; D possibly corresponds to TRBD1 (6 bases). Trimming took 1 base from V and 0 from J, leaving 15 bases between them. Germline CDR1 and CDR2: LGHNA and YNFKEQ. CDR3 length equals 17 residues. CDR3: CASSQATAGEANYGYTF. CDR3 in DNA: TGTGCCAGCAGCCAAGCCACCGCAGGGGAAGCTAACTATGGCTACACCTTC.

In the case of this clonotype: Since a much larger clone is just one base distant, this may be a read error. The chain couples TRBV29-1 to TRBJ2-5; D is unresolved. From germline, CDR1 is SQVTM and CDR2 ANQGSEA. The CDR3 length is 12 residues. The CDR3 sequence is CTVRPIGETQYF. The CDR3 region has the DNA TGCACCGTTAGACCGATCGGAGAGACCCAGTACTTC.

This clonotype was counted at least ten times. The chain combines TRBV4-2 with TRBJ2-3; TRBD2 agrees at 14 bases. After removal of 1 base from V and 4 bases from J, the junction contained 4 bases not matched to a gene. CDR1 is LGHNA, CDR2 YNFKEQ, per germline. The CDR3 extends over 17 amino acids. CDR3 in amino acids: CASSQGGLAGGSDTQYF. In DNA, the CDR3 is TGTGCCAGCAGCCAAGGAGGACTAGCGGGGGGATCAGATACGCAGTATTTT.

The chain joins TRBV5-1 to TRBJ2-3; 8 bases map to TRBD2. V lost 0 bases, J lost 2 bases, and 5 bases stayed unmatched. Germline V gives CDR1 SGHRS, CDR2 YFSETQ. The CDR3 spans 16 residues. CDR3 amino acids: CASSLERLAYTDTQYF. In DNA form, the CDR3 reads TGCGCCAGCAGCTTGGAAAGACTAGCGTACACAGATACGCAGTATTTT.

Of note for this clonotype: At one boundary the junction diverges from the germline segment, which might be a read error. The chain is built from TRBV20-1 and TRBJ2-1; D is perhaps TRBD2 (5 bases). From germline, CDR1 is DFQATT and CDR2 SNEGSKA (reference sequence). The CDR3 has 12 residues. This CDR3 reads CSAREEVHEQFF. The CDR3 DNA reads TGCAGTGCCAGAGAGGAGGTACATGAGCAGTTCTTC.

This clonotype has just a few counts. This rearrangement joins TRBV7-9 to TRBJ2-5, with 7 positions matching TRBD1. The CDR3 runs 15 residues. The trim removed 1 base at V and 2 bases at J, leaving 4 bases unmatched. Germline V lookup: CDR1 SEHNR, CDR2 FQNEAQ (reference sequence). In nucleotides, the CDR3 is TGTGCCAGCAGCTTAGTCGGACAGGAACAAGAGACCCAGTACTTC. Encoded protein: CASSLVGQEQETQYF.

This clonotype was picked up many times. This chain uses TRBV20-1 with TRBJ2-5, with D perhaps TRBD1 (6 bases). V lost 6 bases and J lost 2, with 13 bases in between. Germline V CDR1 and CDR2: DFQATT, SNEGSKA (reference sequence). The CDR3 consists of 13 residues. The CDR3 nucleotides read TGCAGTGCGACGGAAGGGGGTCAAGAGACCCAGTACTTC. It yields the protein CSATEGGQETQYF.

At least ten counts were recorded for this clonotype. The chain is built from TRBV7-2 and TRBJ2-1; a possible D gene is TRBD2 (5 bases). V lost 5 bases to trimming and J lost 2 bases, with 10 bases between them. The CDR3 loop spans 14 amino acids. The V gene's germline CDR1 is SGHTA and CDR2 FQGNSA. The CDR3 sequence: CASSPRGAYNEQFF. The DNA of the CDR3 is TGTGCCAGCAGCCCCCGGGGAGCCTACAATGAGCAGTTCTTC. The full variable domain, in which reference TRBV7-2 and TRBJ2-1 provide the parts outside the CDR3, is GAGVSQSPSNKVTEKGKDVELRCDPISGHTALYWYRQSLGQGLEFLIYFQGNSAPDKSGLPSDRFSAERTGGSVSTLTIQRTQQEDSAVYLCASSPRGAYNEQFFGPGTRLTVL.

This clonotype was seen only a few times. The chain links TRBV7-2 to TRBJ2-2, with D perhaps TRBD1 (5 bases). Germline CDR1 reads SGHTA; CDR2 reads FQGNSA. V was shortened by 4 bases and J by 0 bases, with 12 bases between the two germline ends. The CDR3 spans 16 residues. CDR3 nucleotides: TGTGCCAGCAGCTACCCTAAGGGGTCGAACACCGGGGAGCTGTTTTTT. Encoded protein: CASSYPKGSNTGELFF.

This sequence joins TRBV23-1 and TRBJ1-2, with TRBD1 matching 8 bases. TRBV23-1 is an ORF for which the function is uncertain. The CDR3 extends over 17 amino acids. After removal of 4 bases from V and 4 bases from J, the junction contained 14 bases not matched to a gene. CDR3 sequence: CASSLPTPGTGGYGYTF. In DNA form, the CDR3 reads TGCGCCAGCAGTCTACCGACCCCCGGGACAGGCGGCTATGGCTACACCTTC.

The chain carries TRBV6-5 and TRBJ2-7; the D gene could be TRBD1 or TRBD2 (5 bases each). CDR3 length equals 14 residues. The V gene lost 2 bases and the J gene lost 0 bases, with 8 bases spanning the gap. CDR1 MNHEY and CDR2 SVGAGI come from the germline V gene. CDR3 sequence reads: CASSYQGTSYEQYF. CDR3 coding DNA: TGTGCCAGCAGTTACCAAGGGACCTCCTACGAGCAGTACTTC.

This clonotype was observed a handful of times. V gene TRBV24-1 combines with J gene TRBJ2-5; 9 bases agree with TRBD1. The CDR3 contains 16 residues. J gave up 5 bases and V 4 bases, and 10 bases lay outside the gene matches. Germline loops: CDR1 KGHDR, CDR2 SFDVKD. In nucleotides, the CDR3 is TGTGCCACCAGTGACCGAAAAGGGACAGGGAGGGAGACCCAGTACTTC. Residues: CATSDRKGTGRETQYF.

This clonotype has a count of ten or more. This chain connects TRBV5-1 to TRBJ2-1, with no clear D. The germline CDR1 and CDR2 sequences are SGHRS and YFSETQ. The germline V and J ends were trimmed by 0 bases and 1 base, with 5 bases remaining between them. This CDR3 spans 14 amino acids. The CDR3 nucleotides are TGCGCCAGCAGCTTGGGGGGATCCTACAATGAGCAGTTCTTC. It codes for CASSLGGSYNEQFF. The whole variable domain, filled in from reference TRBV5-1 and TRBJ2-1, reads KAGVTQTPRYLIKTRGQQVTLSCSPISGHRSVSWYQQTPGQGLQFLFEYFSETQRNKGNFPGRFSGRQFSNSRSEMNVSTLELGDSALYLCASSLGGSYNEQFFGPGTRLTVL.

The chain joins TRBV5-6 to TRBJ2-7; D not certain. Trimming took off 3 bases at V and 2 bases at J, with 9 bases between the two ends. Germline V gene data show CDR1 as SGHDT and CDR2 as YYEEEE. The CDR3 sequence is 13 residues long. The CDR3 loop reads CASSWNRAYEQYF. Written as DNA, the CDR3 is TGTGCCAGCAGCTGGAACCGGGCCTACGAGCAGTACTTC.

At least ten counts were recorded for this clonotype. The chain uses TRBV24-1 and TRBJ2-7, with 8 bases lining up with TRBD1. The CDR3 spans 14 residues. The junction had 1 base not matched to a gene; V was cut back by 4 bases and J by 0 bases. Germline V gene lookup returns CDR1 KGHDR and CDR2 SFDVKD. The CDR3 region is CATSDGTGSYEQYF. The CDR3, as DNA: TGTGCCACCAGTGACGGGACAGGCTCCTACGAGCAGTACTTC.

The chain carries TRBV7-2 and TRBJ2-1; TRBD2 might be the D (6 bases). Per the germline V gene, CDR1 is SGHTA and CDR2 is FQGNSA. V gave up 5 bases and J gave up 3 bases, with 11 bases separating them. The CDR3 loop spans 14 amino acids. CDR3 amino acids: CASSPRAGYNEQFF. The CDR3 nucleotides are TGTGCCAGCAGCCCCAGAGCGGGCTACAATGAGCAGTTCTTC.

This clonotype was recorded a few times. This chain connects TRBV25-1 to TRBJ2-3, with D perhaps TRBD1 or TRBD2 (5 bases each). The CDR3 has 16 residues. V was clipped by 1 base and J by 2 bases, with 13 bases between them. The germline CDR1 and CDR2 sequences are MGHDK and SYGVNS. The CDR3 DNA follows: TGTGCCAGCAGTGAATGGTTGGGGACCGACACAGATACGCAGTATTTT. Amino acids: CASSEWLGTDTDTQYF. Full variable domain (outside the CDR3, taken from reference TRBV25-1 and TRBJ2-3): EADIYQTPRYLVIGTGKKITLECSQTMGHDKMYWYQQDPGMELHLIHYSYGVNSTEKGDLSSESTVSRIRTEHFPLTLESARPSHTSQYLCASSEWLGTDTDTQYFGPGTRLTVL.

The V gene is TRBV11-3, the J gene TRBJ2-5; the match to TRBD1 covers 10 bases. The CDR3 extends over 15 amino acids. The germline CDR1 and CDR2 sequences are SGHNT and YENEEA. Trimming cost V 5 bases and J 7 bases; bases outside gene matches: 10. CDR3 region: CASSPGTGAGGTQYF. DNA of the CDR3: TGTGCCAGCAGCCCCGGGACAGGGGCCGGTGGGACCCAGTACTTC.

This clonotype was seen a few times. For the CDR3, the DNA is TGTGCCAGCAGATTACAGGGATCCGGGGAGCTGTTTTTT. Translated, it gives CASRLQGSGELFF. The V call is TRBV6-6, the J call TRBJ2-2; D may be TRBD1 (6 bases). The V gene's germline CDR1 is MNHNY and CDR2 SVGAGI (reference sequence). The CDR3 has 13 residues. V lost 6 bases and J 6 bases, leaving 11 bases between the germline ends.

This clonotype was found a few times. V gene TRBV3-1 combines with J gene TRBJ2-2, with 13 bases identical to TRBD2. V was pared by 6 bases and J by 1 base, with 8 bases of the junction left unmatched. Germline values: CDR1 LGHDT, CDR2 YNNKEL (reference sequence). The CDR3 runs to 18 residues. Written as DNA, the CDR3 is TGTGCCAGCAGGCTACTTGGACTAGCGGGAGAGAACACCGGGGAGCTGTTTTTT. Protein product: CASRLLGLAGENTGELFF.

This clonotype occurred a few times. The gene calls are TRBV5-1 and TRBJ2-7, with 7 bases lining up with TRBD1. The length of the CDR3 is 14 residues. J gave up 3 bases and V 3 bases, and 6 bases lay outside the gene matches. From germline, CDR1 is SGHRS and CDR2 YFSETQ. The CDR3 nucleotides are TGCGCCAGCAGCTGGGACAGACCCTTCTACGAGCAGTACTTC. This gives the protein CASSWDRPFYEQYF.